This is a list of T cell receptor beta chains from one sample in a study of regulatory T cells in long-lasting Graves disease. TCRdb ran MiXCR on the multiplex PCR reads and lists one entry per CDR3 protein. The sample yields a few hundred thousand distinct CDR3 sequences, around 20% seen once. The sample was peripheral blood mononuclear cells (PBMCs), taken when the disease was refractory, from a patient treated with antithyroid drugs. These receptors were taken from a female donor with Graves disease. Both conserved end residues are part of each CDR3. The order of the fields is clone size, D gene, J gene, V gene, CDR3 DNA, CDR3 protein. The D gene is left open where the match is weak. Rows give clone size only sometimes, using once, few, many, or a class for an expanded clone.

NA,NA,TRBJ1-1,TRBV7-9,TGTGCCAGCAGCCGACCCCTTACAACCCCGGGCACTGAAGCTTTCTTT,CASSRPLTTPGTEAFF
many,TRBD1,TRBJ1-2,TRBV19,TGTGCCAGTGATACAGGGGAGGGTTATTATGGCTACACCTTC,CASDTGEGYYGYTF
few,NA,TRBJ2-6,TRBV19,TGTGCCAGTGGGTCGGGGAACCCGGGTGGGGCCAACATCCTGACTTTC,CASGSGNPGGANILTF
NA,TRBD1,TRBJ2-7,TRBV7-2,TGTGCCAGCAGCCAAAGACAGGGGGCCTACGAGCAGTACTTC,CASSQRQGAYEQYF
NA,NA,TRBJ1-4,TRBV5-1,TGCGCCAGCAATGCTGGGGGTAATGAAAAACTGTTTTTT,CASNAGGNEKLFF
many,NA,TRBJ2-4,TRBV6-5,TGTGCCAGCAGTTCCAGGGACCTAGAGGCCAAAAACATTCAGTACTTC,CASSSRDLEAKNIQYF
few,NA,TRBJ2-7,TRBV5-1,TGCGCCAGCACCGAGACCACAGGGAACGAGCAGTACTTC,CASTETTGNEQYF
many,NA,TRBJ1-4,TRBV29-1,TGCAGCGTCGTTTCGGGGGTCGGTGAAAAACTGTTTTTT,CSVVSGVGEKLFF
NA,TRBD1,TRBJ2-7,TRBV5-1,TGCGCCAGCTCCTCGGGGACAGGGAGAGACGAGCAGTACTTC,CASSSGTGRDEQYF
many,NA,TRBJ1-2,TRBV20-1,TGCAGTGCTAGAGTGACAGCGAACTATGGCTACACCTTC,CSARVTANYGYTF
NA,TRBD1,TRBJ1-2,TRBV7-2,TGTGCCAGCAGCCTACGGACAGGGGGCAGCTATGGCTACACCTTC,CASSLRTGGSYGYTF
NA,NA,TRBJ2-7,TRBV28,TGTGCCAGCACCGGGGGTCCCTACGAGCAGTACTTC,CASTGGPYEQYF
many,NA,TRBJ1-6,TRBV5-1,TGCGCCAGCAGCCCAGGACTCACCAATTCACCCCTCCACTTT,CASSPGLTNSPLHF
NA,NA,TRBJ1-6,TRBV6-1,TGTGCCAGCAGACAAACAGGGAGCTCCTATAATTCACCCCTCCACTTT,CASRQTGSSYNSPLHF
many,NA,TRBJ2-2,TRBV12-3/TRBV12-4,TGTGCCAGCAGTGTACAGGGTCCCGGGGAGCTGTTTTTT,CASSVQGPGELFF
NA,NA,TRBJ2-2,TRBV7-2,TGTGCCAGCAGCTTGATAGGGGGCACCGGGGAGCTGTTTTTT,CASSLIGGTGELFF
NA,NA,TRBJ2-7,TRBV7-8,TGTGCCAGCAGCGATCGATCTGGGACTGAAACCTACGAGCAGTACTTC,CASSDRSGTETYEQYF
many,NA,TRBJ1-2,TRBV29-1,TGCAGCGTTGATGCAGGGGAGCCACCCTATGGCTACACCTTC,CSVDAGEPPYGYTF
few,NA,TRBJ2-7,TRBV30,TGTGCCTGGAGTGTCGAGACAGCCGGGGCACTTCCTACCGACGAGCAGTACTTC,CAWSVETAGALPTDEQYF
NA,NA,TRBJ1-2,TRBV6-5,TGTGCCAGCAGTTACTCCGGGGCCCAAGGAGGCTACACCTTC,CASSYSGAQGGYTF
few,NA,TRBJ2-7,TRBV7-9,TGTGCCAGCAGCTTAGATGACCGGCGGGACGAGCAGTACTTC,CASSLDDRRDEQYF
few,TRBD1,TRBJ1-1,TRBV6-2/TRBV6-3,TGTGCCAGCAGTTCTGGGGGACAGCTGAACACTGAAGCTTTCTTT,CASSSGGQLNTEAFF
NA,TRBD2,TRBJ2-2,TRBV6-1,TGTGCCAGCAGTGCGCTAGCGGGGAACACCGGGGAGCTGTTTTTT,CASSALAGNTGELFF
NA,NA,TRBJ2-5,TRBV7-6,TGTGCCAGCAGCGCTCAGAGTTTAGCAGAGACCCAGTACTTC,CASSAQSLAETQYF
few,TRBD1,TRBJ1-5,TRBV24-1,TGTGCCACCAGTTCATCGACAGGGGAAAATCAGCCCCAGCATTTT,CATSSSTGENQPQHF
many,NA,TRBJ2-2,TRBV12-3/TRBV12-4,TGTGCCAGCAGTCACCTCAGGGCCTTGAACACCGGGGAGCTGTTTTTT,CASSHLRALNTGELFF
NA,NA,TRBJ2-2,TRBV12-3/TRBV12-4,TGTGCCAGCAGTGCACGACAGTTAACTAACACCGGGGAGCTGTTTTTT,CASSARQLTNTGELFF
NA,NA,TRBJ2-3,TRBV7-9,TGTGCCAGCAGCTTAGTCAGCACAGATACGCAGTATTTT,CASSLVSTDTQYF
many,NA,TRBJ1-4,TRBV28,TGTGCCAGCAGCTTGGAGGGCAGAAATGAAAAACTGTTTTTT,CASSLEGRNEKLFF
NA,NA,TRBJ2-7,TRBV27,TGTGCCAGCAGTTTAATGGGGGACACCATATACGAGCAGTACTTC,CASSLMGDTIYEQYF
few,NA,TRBJ1-3,TRBV20-1,TGCAGTGCTACCCTGGGCGGAGGGGGAAACACCATATATTTT,CSATLGGGGNTIYF
NA,NA,TRBJ1-1,TRBV19,TGTGCCAGTGGGACGGACTATAACACTGAAGCTTTCTTT,CASGTDYNTEAFF
many,NA,TRBJ1-2,TRBV7-2,TGTGCCAGCAGAGGGGATGGCTACACCTTC,CASRGDGYTF
NA,TRBD2,TRBJ2-7,TRBV20-1,TGCAGTGCTTATACTAGCGGGAGGGCCGGAGGATACGAGCAGTACTTC,CSAYTSGRAGGYEQYF
NA,TRBD1,TRBJ1-2,TRBV6-2/TRBV6-3,TGTGCCAGCAGGGGACAGACACATAACTATGGCTACACCTTC,CASRGQTHNYGYTF
many,NA,TRBJ2-7,TRBV6-2/TRBV6-3,TGTGCCAGCAGTTACACCTATACCGGACCTCAACCCTCCTACGAGCAGTACTTC,CASSYTYTGPQPSYEQYF
many,NA,TRBJ2-5,TRBV28,TGTGCCAGCAGTTTCGACCGGTTGGTACAACCGGGACAAAAAGAGACCCAGTACTTC,CASSFDRLVQPGQKETQYF
NA,TRBD1,TRBJ2-2,TRBV6-1,TGTGCCAGCAGTCTAGTTGGAGGGACAGGGGACACCGGGGAGCTGTTTTTT,CASSLVGGTGDTGELFF
NA,NA,TRBJ2-1,TRBV12-3/TRBV12-4,TGTGCCAGCAGTTTAAGGGGTTCCTACAATGAGCAGTTCTTC,CASSLRGSYNEQFF